This T cell receptor (beta chain) came from a study of beta chain features in type 1 diabetes. Germline lookup yields CDR1 MDHEN and CDR2 SYDVKM. The CDR3 runs to 18 residues. J was trimmed by 7 bases and V by 2 bases; bases with no gene match: 10. The whole isolated RNA underwent reverse transcription, so sequencing captured expressed TCRB transcripts. Sequenced by immunoSEQ multiplex PCR; TCRdb stores in-frame clones only, minus some. The data show 900,000 or so clones, 17% seen once. Sample: naive CD4+ T cells from blood. The sequence derives from a woman younger than 35 in good health. This sequence joins TRBV28 and TRBJ2-1; 14 bases fit TRBD2. The CDR3 spells CASSLPGGGLAGANEQFF. For the CDR3, the DNA is TGTGCCAGCAGTTTACCCGGCGGGGGACTAGCGGGAGCAAATGAGCAGTTCTTC.